The 2 T cell receptor beta chains in this list originate from one sample, sequenced in a study of post-analysis software for immune sequencing data. Whole-study findings and limits: When patients were compared with controls, 4 or 5 TRBV segments were more frequent, TRBV5-6, TRBV5-1 and TRBV20-1 among them.

Their cognate antigens are unknown. cDNA libraries of TCR beta carried unique molecular identifiers. TCRdb used MiXCR to reprocess the PCR reads, holding one entry per CDR3 protein. The repertoire holds 600,000 to 750,000 distinct CDR3 sequences, with 59% as singletons. Sample: blood. Receptors originate from a girl aged 2 to 9 with multiple sclerosis.

This clonotype came up a few times. This rearrangement joins TRBV20-1 to TRBJ2-3; 7 bases match TRBD1. CDR3 length: 15 residues. Trimming removed 5 bases from V and 3 bases from J; junction bases left unmatched: 11. Germline V CDR1 and CDR2: DFQATT, SNEGSKA (reference sequence). The CDR3 DNA follows: TGCAGTGCTCCTGCGCAGGGGGTGGGTACAGATACGCAGTATTTT. Translating gives CSAPAQGVGTDTQYF.

This clonotype was counted only a few times. This sequence joins TRBV29-1 and TRBJ2-1, with TRBD1 as a possible D gene (6 bases). Germline lookup yields CDR1 SQVTM and CDR2 ANQGSEA. The CDR3 length is 13 residues. V was pared by 6 bases and J by 10 bases, with 19 bases between. This chain's CDR3 is CSVAGTLVVEQFF. CDR3 sequence (DNA): TGCAGCGTAGCCGGGACACTAGTGGTGGAGCAGTTCTTC.